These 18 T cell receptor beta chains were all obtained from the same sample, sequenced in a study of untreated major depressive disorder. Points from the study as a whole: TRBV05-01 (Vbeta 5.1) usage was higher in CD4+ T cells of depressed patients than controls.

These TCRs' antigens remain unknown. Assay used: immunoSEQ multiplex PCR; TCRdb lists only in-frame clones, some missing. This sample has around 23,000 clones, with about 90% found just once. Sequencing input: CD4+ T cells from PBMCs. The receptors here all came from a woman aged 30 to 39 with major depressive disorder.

The CDR3 nucleotides are TGTGCCAGCAGGGGACTAAACTACGAGCAGTACTTC. This sequence encodes CASRGLNYEQYF. The chain joins TRBV28 to TRBJ2-7; 7 positions match TRBD2. The CDR3 contains 12 residues. Unmatched junction bases numbered 2, after V lost 6 bases and J lost 3 bases. Looked up from germline, CDR1 is MDHEN and CDR2 is SYDVKM.

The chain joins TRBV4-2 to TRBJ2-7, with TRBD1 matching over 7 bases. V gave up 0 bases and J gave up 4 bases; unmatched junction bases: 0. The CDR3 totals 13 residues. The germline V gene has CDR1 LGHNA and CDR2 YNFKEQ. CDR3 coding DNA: TGTGCCAGCAGCCAAGACAGGGGGTACGAGCAGTACTTC. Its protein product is CASSQDRGYEQYF.

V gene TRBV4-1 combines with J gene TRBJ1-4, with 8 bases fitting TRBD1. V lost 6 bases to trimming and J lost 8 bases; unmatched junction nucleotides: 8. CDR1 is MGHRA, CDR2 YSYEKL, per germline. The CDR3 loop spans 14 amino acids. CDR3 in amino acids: CASRSTGAKEKLFF. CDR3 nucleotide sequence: TGCGCCAGCAGATCGACAGGGGCGAAAGAAAAACTGTTTTTT.

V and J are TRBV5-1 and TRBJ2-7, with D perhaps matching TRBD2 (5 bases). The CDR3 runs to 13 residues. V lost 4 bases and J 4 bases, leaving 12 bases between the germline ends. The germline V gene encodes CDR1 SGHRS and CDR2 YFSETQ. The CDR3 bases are TGCGCCAGCAGCCCAAGTGGCGGGTACGAGCAGTACTTC. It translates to CASSPSGGYEQYF.

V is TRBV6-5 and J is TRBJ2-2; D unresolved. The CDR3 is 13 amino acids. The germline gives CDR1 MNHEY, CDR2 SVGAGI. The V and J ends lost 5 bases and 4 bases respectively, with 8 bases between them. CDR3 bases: TGTGCCAGCAGTCGCCGGAGCACCGGGGAGCTGTTTTTT. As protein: CASSRRSTGELFF.

DNA of the CDR3: TGTGCCAGCAGGATTGGCGGGAGGGCCCACGATACGCAGTATTTT. This translates into CASRIGGRAHDTQYF. The chain links TRBV5-4 to TRBJ2-3; 9 bases fit TRBD2. Trimming removed 5 bases from V and 6 bases from J; junction bases left unmatched: 10. Germline values: CDR1 SGHNT, CDR2 YYREEE (reference sequence). The CDR3 is 15 amino acids.

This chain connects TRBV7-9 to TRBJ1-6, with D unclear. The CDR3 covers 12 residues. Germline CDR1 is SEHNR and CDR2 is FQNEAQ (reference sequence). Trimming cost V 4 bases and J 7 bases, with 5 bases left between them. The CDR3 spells CASSSLNSPLHF. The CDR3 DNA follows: TGTGCCAGCAGCTCCCTGAATTCACCCCTCCACTTT. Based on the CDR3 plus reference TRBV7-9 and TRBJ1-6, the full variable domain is DTGVSQNPRHKITKRGQNVTFRCDPISEHNRLYWYRQTLGQGPEFLTYFQNEAQLEKSRLLSDRFSAERPKGSFSTLEIQRTEQGDSAMYLCASSSLNSPLHFGNGTRLTVT.

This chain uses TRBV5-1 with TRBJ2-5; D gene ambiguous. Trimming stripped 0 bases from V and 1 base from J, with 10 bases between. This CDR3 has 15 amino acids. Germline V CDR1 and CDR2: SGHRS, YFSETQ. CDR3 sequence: CASSLARQFQETQYF. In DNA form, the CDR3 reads TGCGCCAGCAGCTTGGCCAGGCAGTTCCAAGAGACCCAGTACTTC.

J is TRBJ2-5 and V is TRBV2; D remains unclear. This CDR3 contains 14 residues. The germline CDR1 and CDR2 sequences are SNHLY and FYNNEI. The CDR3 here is CGTARVGWAETQYF. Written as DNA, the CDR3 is TGTGGTACAGCAAGGGTGGGATGGGCTGAGACCCAGTACTTC.

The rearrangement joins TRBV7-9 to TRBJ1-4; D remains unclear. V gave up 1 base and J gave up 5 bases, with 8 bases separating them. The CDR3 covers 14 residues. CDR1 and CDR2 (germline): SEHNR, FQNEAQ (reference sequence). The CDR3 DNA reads TGTGCCAGCAGCTTAGGAGGCGCCAATGAAAAACTGTTTTTT. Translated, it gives CASSLGGANEKLFF.

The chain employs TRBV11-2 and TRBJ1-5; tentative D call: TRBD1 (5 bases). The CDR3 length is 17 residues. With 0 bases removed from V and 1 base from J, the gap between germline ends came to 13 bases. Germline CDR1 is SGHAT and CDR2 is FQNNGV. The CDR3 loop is CASSLDPYGGSNQPQHF. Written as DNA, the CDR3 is TGTGCCAGCAGCTTAGACCCATACGGGGGGAGCAATCAGCCCCAGCATTTT.

The CDR3 is CASRLRVLNEQFF. The CDR3 coding sequence is TGTGCCAGCAGGCTCAGGGTTCTGAATGAGCAGTTCTTC. The chain recombines TRBV2 with TRBJ2-1, with a possible D match to TRBD1 (5 bases). Per germline, CDR1 SNHLY and CDR2 FYNNEI. This CDR3 has 13 amino acids. With 6 bases removed from V and 7 bases from J, the gap between germline ends came to 13 bases.

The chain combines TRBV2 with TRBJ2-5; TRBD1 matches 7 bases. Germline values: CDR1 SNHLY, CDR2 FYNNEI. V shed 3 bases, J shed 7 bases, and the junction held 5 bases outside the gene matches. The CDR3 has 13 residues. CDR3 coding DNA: TGTGCCAGCAGTGACGACAGGGTTGGGACCCAGTACTTC. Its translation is CASSDDRVGTQYF.

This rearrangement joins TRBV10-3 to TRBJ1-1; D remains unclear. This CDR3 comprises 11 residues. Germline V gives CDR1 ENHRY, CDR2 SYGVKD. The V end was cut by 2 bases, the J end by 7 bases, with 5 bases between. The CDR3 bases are TGTGCCATCAGTGAGGGCAGTGAAGCTTTCTTT. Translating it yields CAISEGSEAFF.

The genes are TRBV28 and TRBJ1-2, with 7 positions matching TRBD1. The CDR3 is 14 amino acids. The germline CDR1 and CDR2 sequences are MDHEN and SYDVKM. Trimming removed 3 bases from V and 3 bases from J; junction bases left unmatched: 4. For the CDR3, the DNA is TGTGCCAGCAGTTTTGGCAGGGGGGACTATGGCTACACCTTC. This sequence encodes CASSFGRGDYGYTF.

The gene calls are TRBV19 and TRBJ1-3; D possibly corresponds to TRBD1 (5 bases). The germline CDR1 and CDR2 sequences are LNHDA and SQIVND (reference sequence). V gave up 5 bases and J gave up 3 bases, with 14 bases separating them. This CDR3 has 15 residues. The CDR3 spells CASSLGGARGNTIYF. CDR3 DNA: TGTGCCAGTAGTCTCGGAGGGGCTCGTGGAAACACCATATATTTT.

CDR3 nucleotide sequence: TGTGCCAGCAGCTTCGAGGGCCTCGAGACCCAGTACTTC. Residues: CASSFEGLETQYF. The gene calls are TRBV11-2 and TRBJ2-5, with TRBD2 as a possible D gene (5 bases). V was pared by 3 bases and J by 5 bases, with 10 bases between. Germline V gene sequence: CDR1 SGHAT, CDR2 FQNNGV. The CDR3 length is 13 residues.

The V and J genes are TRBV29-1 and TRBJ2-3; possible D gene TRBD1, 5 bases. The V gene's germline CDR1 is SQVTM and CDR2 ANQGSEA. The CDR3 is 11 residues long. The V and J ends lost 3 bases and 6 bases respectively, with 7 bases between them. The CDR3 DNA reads TGCAGCGTTGAGTCAGGGGATACGCAGTATTTT. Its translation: CSVESGDTQYF.